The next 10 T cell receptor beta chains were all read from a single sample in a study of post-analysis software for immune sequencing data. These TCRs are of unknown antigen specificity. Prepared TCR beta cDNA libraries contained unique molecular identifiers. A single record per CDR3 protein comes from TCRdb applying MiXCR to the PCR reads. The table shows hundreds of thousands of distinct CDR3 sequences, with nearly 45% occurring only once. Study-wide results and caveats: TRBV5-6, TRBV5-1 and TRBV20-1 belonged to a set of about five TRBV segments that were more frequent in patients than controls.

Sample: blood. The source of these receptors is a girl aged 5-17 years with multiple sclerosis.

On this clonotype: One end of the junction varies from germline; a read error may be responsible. CDR3 DNA sequence: TGTGCCGGCAGTCGAGGATACCTCTACAATGAGCAGTTCTTC. Translating gives CAGSRGYLYNEQFF. The V and J genes are TRBV12-3 or TRBV12-4 and TRBJ2-1; D ambiguous. This CDR3 has 14 amino acids.

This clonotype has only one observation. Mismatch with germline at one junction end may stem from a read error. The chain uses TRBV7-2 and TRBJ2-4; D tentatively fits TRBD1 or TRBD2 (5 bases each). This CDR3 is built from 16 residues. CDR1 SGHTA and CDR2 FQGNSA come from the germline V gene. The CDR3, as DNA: TGTGTCAGCAGCGGCCGTCAGGGTATGGCCAAAAACATTCAGTACTTC. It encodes CVSSGRQGMAKNIQYF.

For the CDR3, the DNA is TGTGCCAGCAGTTTACGTAAGGGGGCGAACACTGAAGCTTTCTTT. This gives the protein CASSLRKGANTEAFF. This chain joins TRBV12-3 or TRBV12-4 and TRBJ1-1; 7 bases align to TRBD1. The CDR3 contains 15 residues. The V segment lost 2 bases and the J segment 1 base; nucleotides outside the gene matches: 4.

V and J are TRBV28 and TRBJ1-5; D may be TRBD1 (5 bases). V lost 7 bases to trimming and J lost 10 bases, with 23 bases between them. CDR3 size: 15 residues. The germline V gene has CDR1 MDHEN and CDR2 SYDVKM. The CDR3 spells CASISFRGGHGPQHF. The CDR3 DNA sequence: TGTGCCAGCATTTCGTTCCGTGGGGGTCACGGCCCCCAGCATTTT.

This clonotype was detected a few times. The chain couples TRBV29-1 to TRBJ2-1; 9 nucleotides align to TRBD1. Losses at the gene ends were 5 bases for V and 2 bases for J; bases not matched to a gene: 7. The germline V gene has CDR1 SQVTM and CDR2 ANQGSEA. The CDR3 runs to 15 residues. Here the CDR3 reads CSVPPGQGTYNEQFF. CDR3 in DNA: TGCAGCGTTCCCCCGGGACAGGGAACCTACAATGAGCAGTTCTTC.

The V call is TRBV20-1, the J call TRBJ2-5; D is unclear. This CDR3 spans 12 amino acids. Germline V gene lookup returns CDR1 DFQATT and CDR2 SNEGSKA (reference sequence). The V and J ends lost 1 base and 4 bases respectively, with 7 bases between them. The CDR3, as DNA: TGCAGTGCTAGAGGGCATAGAGAGACCCAGTACTTC. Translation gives CSARGHRETQYF.

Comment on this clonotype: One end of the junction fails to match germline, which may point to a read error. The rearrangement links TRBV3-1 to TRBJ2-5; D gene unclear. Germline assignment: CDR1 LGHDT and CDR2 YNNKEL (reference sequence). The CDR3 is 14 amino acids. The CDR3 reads CASSQGGGKEAQYF. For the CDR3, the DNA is TGTGCCAGCAGCCAAGGCGGCGGAAAAGAGGCCCAGTACTTC.

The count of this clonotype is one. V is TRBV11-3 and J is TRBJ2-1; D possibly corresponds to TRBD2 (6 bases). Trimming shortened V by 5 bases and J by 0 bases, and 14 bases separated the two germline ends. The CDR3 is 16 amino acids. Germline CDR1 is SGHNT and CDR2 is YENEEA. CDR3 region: CASSPGGLNSYNEQFF. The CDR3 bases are TGTGCCAGCAGCCCCGGGGGACTTAACTCCTACAATGAGCAGTTCTTC.

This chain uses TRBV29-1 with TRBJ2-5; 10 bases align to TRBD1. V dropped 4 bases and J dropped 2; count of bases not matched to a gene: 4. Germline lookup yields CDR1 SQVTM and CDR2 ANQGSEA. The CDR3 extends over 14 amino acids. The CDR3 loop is CSVGTGGSQETQYF. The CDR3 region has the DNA TGCAGCGTTGGGACAGGGGGGTCACAAGAGACCCAGTACTTC.

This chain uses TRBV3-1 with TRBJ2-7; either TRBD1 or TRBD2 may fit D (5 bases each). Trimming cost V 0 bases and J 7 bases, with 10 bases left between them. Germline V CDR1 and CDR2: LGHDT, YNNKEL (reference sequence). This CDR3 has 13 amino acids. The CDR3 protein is CASSQDGGAEQYF. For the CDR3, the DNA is TGTGCCAGCAGCCAAGATGGGGGAGCTGAGCAGTACTTC.